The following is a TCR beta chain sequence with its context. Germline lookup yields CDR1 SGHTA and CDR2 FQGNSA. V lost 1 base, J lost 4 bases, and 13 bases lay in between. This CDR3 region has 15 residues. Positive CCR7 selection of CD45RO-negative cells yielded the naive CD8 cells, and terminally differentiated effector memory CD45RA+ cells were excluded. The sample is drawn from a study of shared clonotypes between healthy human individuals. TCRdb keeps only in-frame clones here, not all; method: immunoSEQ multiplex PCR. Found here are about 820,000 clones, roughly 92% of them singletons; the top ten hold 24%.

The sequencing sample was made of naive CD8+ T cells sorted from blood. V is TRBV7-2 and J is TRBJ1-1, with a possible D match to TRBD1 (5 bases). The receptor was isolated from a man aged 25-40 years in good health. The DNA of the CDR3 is TGTGCCAGCAGCTTAGTTTGGGGCATCGGCACTGAAGCTTTCTTT. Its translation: CASSLVWGIGTEAFF.